This T cell receptor beta chain was recovered during a study of T cells after yellow fever vaccination. Whole-study context: Some fractions had low cell numbers, and these were prepared with SMART-Seq v4 Ultra Low Input.

Study-level results: Weaker, the secondary response had a peak occurring faster, on day 5 versus 15. Contaminating bulk clonotypes could be abundant in FACS-sorted repertoires.

In its sample, this clonotype was seen many times. No antigen is known for it. MiXCR was run by TCRdb on the 5' RACE reads, yielding one entry per CDR3 protein. This table has around 320,000 distinct CDR3 sequences, around 9.3% appearing once. The sequenced sample was CD4+ T cells sorted from PBMCs, obtained 5 days after the yellow fever booster vaccination. The receptor comes from a man between 18 and 29 years old who received the YFV17D yellow fever vaccine.

The DNA of the CDR3 is TGCGCCAGCAGGGCAGGAGTCTGGGACAGGTTCTCGAGCTATGGCTACACCTTC. This encodes CASRAGVWDRFSSYGYTF. The V call is TRBV4-1, the J call TRBJ1-2; 8 positions agree with TRBD1. Looked up from germline, CDR1 is MGHRA and CDR2 is YSYEKL. The CDR3 loop spans 18 amino acids. With 6 bases clipped from V and 4 bases from J, the junction kept 19 bases outside the gene matches.